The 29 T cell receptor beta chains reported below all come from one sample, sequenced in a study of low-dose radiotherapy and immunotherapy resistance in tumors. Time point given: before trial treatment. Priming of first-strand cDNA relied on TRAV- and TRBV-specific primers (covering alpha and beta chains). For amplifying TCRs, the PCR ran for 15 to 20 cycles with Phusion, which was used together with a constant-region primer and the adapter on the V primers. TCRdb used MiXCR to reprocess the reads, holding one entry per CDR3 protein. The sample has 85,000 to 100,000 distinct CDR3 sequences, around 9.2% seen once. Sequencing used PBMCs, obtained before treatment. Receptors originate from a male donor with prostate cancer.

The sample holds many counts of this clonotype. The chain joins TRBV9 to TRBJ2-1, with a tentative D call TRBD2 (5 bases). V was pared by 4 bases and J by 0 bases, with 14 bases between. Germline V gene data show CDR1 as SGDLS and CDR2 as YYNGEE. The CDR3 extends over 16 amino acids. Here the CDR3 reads CASSPLGRASYNEQFF. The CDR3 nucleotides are TGTGCCAGCAGCCCCCTTGGGCGGGCCTCCTACAATGAGCAGTTCTTC. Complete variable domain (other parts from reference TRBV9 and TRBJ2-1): DSGVTQTPKHLITATGQRVTLRCSPRSGDLSVYWYQQSLDQGLQFLIQYYNGEERAKGNILERFSAQQFPDLHSELNLSSLELGDSALYFCASSPLGRASYNEQFFGPGTRLTVL.

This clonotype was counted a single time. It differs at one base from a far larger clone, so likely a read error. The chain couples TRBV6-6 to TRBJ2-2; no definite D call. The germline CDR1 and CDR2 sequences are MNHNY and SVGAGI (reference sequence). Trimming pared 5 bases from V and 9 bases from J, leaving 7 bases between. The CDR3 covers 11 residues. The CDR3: CASSTTRELFF. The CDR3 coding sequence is TGTGCCAGCAGTACTACCAGGGAGCTGTTTTTT.

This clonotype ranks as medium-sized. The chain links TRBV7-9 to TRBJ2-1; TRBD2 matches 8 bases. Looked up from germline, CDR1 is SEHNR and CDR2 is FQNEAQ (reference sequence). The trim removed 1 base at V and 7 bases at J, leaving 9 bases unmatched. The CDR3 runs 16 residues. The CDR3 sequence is CASSLVRVAGQNEQFF. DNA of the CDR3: TGTGCCAGCAGCTTAGTCAGGGTAGCGGGACAAAATGAGCAGTTCTTC.

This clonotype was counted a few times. The DNA for the CDR3 is TGCGCCAGCAGCGACAGGGTCCGAGCAGAGACCCAGTACTTC. Residues: CASSDRVRAETQYF. This chain joins TRBV5-1 and TRBJ2-5; TRBD1 matches 7 bases. The CDR3 runs to 14 residues. Losses at the gene ends were 4 bases for V and 4 bases for J; bases not matched to a gene: 7. Germline CDR1 and CDR2: SGHRS and YFSETQ.

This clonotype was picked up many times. The DNA of the CDR3 is TGTGCCAGCAGTCCGTCCGGATCGGCCAACACTGAAGCTTTCTTT. This codes for CASSPSGSANTEAFF. The chain links TRBV6-8 to TRBJ1-1; no clear D gene. The germline V gene has CDR1 MNHGY and CDR2 SAAAGT. This CDR3 is 15 amino acids long. Trimming stripped 5 bases from V and 2 bases from J, with 15 bases between.

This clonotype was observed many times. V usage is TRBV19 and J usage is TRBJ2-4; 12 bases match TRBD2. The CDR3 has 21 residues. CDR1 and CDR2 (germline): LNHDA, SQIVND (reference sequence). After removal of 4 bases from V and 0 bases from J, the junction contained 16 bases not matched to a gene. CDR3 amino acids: CASSRNHRLAGEGGAKNIQYF. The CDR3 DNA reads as TGTGCCAGTAGTAGAAACCATCGACTAGCGGGAGAGGGGGGAGCCAAAAACATTCAGTACTTC.

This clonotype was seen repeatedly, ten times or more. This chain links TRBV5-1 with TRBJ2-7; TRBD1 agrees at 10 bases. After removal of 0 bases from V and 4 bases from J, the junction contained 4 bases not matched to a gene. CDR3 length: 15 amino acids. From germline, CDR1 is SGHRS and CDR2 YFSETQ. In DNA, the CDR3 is TGCGCCAGCAGCTTGGGGACAGGGGGGAATTACGAGCAGTACTTC. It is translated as CASSLGTGGNYEQYF.

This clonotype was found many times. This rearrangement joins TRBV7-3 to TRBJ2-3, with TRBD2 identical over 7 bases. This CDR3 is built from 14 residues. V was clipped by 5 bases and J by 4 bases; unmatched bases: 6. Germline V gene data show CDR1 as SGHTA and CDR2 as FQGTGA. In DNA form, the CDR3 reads TGTGCCAGCAGCAACGGACTAGGCGCAGATACGCAGTATTTT. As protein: CASSNGLGADTQYF.

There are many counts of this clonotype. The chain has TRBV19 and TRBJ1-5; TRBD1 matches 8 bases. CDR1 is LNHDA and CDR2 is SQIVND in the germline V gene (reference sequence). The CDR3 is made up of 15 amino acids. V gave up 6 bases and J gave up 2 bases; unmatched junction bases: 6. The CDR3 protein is CASSEPGQGNQPQHF. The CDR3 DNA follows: TGTGCCAGTAGCGAACCGGGACAGGGCAATCAGCCCCAGCATTTT.

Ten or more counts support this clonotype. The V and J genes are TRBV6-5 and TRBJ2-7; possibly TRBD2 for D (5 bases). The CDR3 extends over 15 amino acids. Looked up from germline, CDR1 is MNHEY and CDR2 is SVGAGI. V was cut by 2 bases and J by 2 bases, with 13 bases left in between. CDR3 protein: CASSYEGTGTYEQYF. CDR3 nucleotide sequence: TGTGCCAGCAGTTACGAGGGCACGGGTACCTACGAGCAGTACTTC.

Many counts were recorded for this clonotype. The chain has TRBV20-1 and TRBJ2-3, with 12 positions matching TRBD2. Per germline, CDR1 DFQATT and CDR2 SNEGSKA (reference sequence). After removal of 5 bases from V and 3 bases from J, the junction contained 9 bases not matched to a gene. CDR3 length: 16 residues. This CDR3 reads CSAYLASGRATDTQYF. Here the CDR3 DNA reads TGCAGTGCTTATCTCGCTAGCGGGAGGGCAACAGATACGCAGTATTTT.

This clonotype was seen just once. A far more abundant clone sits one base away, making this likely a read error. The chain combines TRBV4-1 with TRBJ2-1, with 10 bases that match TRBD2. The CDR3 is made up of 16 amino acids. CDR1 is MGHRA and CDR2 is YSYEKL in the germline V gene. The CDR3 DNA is TGTGCCAGCAGCCGCCAAACTAGCGGGACTTACAATGAGCAGTTCTTC. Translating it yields CASSRQTSGTYNEQFF.

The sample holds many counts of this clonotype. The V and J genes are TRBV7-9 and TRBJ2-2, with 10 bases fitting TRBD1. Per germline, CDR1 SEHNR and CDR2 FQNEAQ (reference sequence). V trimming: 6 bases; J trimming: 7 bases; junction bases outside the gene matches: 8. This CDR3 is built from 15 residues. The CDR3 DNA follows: TGTGCCAGCAGGATGACAGGGGGCGCAAGCGGGGAGCTGTTTTTT. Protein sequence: CASRMTGGASGELFF.

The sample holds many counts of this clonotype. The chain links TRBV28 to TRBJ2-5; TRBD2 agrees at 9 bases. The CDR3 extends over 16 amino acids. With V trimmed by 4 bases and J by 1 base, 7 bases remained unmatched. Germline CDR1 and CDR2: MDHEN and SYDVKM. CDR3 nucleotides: TGTGCCAGCAGTTCGACTAGCGGAGGGGCCCAAGAGACCCAGTACTTC. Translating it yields CASSSTSGGAQETQYF.

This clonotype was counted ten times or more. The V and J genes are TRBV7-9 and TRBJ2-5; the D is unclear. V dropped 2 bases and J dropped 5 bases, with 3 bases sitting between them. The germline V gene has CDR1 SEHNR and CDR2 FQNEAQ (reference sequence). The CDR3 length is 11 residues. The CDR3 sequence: CASSLTETQYF. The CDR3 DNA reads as TGTGCCAGCAGCTTAACGGAGACCCAGTACTTC. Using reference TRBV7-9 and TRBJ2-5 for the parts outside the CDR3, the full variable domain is DTGVSQNPRHKITKRGQNVTFRCDPISEHNRLYWYRQTLGQGPEFLTYFQNEAQLEKSRLLSDRFSAERPKGSFSTLEIQRTEQGDSAMYLCASSLTETQYFGPGTRLLVL.

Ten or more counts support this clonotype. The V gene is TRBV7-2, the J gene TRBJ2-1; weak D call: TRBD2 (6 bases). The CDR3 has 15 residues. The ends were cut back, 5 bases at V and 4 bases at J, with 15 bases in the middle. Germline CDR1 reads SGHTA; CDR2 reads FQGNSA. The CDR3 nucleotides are TGTGCCAGCAGCCCGAGGGGAGGCAATTACAATGAGCAGTTCTTC. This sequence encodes CASSPRGGNYNEQFF.

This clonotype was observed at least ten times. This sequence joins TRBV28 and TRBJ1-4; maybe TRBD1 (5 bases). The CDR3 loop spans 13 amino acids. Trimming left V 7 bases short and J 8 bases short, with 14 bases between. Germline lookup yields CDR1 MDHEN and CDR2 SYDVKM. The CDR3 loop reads CASKVGGEEKLFF. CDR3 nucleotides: TGTGCCAGCAAGGTGGGGGGAGAGGAAAAACTGTTTTTT.

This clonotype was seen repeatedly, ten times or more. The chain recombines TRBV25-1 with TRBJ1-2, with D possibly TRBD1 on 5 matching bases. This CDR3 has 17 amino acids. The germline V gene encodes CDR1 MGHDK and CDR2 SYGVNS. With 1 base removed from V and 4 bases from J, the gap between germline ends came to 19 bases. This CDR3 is CASSEWGSSSAGYGYTF. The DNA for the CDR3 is TGTGCCAGCAGTGAATGGGGCTCGTCTTCGGCCGGCTATGGCTACACCTTC.

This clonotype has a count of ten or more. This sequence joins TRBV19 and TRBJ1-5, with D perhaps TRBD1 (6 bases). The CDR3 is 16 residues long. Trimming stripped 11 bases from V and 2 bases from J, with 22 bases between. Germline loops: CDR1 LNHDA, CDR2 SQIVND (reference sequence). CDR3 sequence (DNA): TGTGCCTCCCAAACGCAGGGGATTTTTGGCAATCAGCCCCAGCATTTT. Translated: CASQTQGIFGNQPQHF.

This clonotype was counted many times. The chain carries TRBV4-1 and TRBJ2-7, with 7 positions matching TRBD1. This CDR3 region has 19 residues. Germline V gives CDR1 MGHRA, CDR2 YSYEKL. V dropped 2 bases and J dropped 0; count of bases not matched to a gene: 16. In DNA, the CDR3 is TGCGCCAGCAGCCAACTAAGCCCTATCCCGGGACAGCCCTCCTACGAGCAGTACTTC. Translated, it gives CASSQLSPIPGQPSYEQYF.

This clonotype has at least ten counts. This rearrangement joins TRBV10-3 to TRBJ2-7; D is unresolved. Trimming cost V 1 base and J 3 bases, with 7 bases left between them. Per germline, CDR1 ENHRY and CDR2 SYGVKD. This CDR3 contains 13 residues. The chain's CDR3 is CAISEFGVYEQYF. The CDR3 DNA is TGTGCCATCAGTGAGTTTGGGGTCTACGAGCAGTACTTC.

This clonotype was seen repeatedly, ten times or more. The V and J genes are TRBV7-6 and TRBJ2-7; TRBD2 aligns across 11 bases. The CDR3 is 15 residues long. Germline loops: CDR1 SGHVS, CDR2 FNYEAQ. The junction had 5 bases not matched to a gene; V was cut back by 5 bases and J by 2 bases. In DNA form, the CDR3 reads TGTGCCAGCAGCGTAAATAGCGGGAGGGCCTACGAGCAGTACTTC. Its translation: CASSVNSGRAYEQYF.

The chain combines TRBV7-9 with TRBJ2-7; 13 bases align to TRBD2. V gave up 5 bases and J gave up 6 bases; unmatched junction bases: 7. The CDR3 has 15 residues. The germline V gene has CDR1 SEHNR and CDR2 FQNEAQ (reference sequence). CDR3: CASSELAGGRAEQYF. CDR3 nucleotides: TGTGCCAGCAGCGAACTAGCGGGAGGGCGCGCCGAGCAGTACTTC.

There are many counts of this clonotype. CDR3 residues: CSVGRSTSYEQYF. As DNA, the CDR3 is TGCAGCGTTGGGAGGAGTACCTCCTACGAGCAGTACTTC. The chain is built from TRBV29-1 and TRBJ2-7; maybe TRBD2 (5 bases). CDR3 length: 13 amino acids. The V gene's germline CDR1 is SQVTM and CDR2 ANQGSEA. V was trimmed by 4 bases and J by 0 bases, leaving 10 bases between them.

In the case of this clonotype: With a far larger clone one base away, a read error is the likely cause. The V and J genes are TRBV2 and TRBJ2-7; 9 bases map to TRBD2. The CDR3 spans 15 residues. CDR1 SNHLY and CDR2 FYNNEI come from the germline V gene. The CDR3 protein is CASSEAGGTYNEQYF. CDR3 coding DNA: TGTGCCAGCAGCGAAGCGGGAGGAACCTACAATGAGCAGTACTTC.

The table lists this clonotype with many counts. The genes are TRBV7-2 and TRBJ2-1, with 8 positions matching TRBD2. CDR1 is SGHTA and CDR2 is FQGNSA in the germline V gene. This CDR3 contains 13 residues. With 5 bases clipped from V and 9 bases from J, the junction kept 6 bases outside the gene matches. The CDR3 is CASSLQREFEQFF. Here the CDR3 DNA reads TGTGCCAGCAGCCTGCAGCGGGAGTTTGAGCAGTTCTTC.

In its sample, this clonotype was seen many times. The CDR3 DNA follows: TGTGCCAGCAGCTTGGCTAGCGGGAGGGCCGGCGAGCAGTACTTC. It yields the protein CASSLASGRAGEQYF. The rearrangement links TRBV7-2 to TRBJ2-7, with 12 bases aligning to TRBD2. V lost 3 bases, J lost 6 bases, and 6 bases stayed unmatched. This CDR3 has 15 amino acids. Germline loops: CDR1 SGHTA, CDR2 FQGNSA.

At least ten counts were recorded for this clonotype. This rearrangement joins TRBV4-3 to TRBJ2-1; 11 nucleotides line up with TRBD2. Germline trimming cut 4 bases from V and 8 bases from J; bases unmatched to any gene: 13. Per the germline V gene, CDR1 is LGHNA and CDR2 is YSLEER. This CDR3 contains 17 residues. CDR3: CASSLEKGLAARYEQFF. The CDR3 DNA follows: TGCGCCAGCAGCCTGGAAAAGGGACTAGCGGCTCGGTATGAGCAGTTCTTC.

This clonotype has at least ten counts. The CDR3 protein is CASSLVSGDSNQPQHF. CDR3 nucleotides: TGTGCCAGCAGCTTAGTAAGTGGGGATAGCAATCAGCCCCAGCATTTT. The rearrangement uses TRBV7-2 and TRBJ1-5, with D unresolved. Germline values: CDR1 SGHTA, CDR2 FQGNSA. The V and J ends lost 1 base and 0 bases respectively, with 10 bases between them. The CDR3 spans 16 residues.